The 20 T cell receptor beta chains below were found in one sample sequenced in a study of blood T cell repertoires in COVID-19 (dated by TCRdb to about 2020). The method was the immunoSEQ multiplex PCR assay. This is the immuneACCESS table as TCRdb keeps it, with only in-frame sequences that have V and J called. A part of the clones is gone; compared with another copy, unresolved V genes explain less than half, and the rest is unexplained. The sample yields about 200,000 clones; around 85% were counted once. The ten largest account for about 8% of the sample. Sequencing was done on a sample of peripheral blood. These receptor sequences come from a woman older than 75 with acute or convalescent COVID-19.

The chain combines TRBV10-3 with TRBJ2-5; 7 nucleotides agree with TRBD2. The V gene end was trimmed by 8 bases and the J gene end by 4 bases; junction bases not matched to a gene: 10. Germline V gives CDR1 ENHRY, CDR2 SYGVKD. The CDR3 has 14 amino acids. The CDR3, as DNA: TGTGCCATCCGGGAAGGAAGCGGGACAGAGACCCAGTACTTC. This translates into CAIREGSGTETQYF.

The chain links TRBV18 to TRBJ1-6; tentatively, D is TRBD1 (5 bases). This CDR3 is built from 13 residues. Looked up from germline, CDR1 is KGHSH and CDR2 is LQKENI. The ends were cut back, 5 bases at V and 8 bases at J, with 10 bases in the middle. The CDR3 DNA follows: TGTGCCAGCTCAGGAGGGGTGGATTCACCCCTCCACTTT. Protein: CASSGGVDSPLHF.

V gene TRBV4-2 combines with J gene TRBJ2-1; 9 bases map to TRBD2. Per germline, CDR1 LGHNA and CDR2 YNFKEQ. V dropped 4 bases and J dropped 8; count of bases not matched to a gene: 6. This CDR3 is built from 14 residues. Here the CDR3 reads CASSPGGGAYEQFF. CDR3 in DNA: TGTGCCAGCAGCCCGGGCGGGGGGGCATATGAGCAGTTCTTC.

This clone was detected once. V gene TRBV25-1 combines with J gene TRBJ1-1; D remains ambiguous. The germline V and J ends were trimmed by 3 bases and 4 bases, with 15 bases remaining between them. The CDR3 is 15 amino acids. From germline, CDR1 is MGHDK and CDR2 SYGVNS. This CDR3 reads CASSDPAAEITEAFF. The CDR3 region has the DNA TGTGCCAGCAGTGACCCGGCGGCAGAAATCACTGAAGCTTTCTTT.

J is TRBJ2-7 and V is TRBV4-1, with unresolved D. Germline CDR1 reads MGHRA; CDR2 reads YSYEKL. This CDR3 has 15 residues. Trimming removed 2 bases at V and 2 bases at J, with 13 bases between. The DNA for the CDR3 is TGCGCCAGCAGCCAATTTTGCAACTATACCTACGAGCAGTACTTC. The encoded protein is CASSQFCNYTYEQYF.

This chain connects TRBV7-9 to TRBJ1-2; D unclear. Germline values: CDR1 SEHNR, CDR2 FQNEAQ (reference sequence). The CDR3 runs to 14 residues. The V and J ends lost 5 bases and 4 bases respectively, with 14 bases between them. The CDR3 sequence: CASSALSAGYGYTF. The DNA for the CDR3 is TGTGCCAGCAGCGCTCTCAGCGCGGGCTATGGCTACACCTTC.

This chain uses TRBV4-2 with TRBJ1-3; D is unresolved. The germline CDR1 and CDR2 sequences are LGHNA and YNFKEQ. The germline V and J ends were trimmed by 1 base and 0 bases, with 10 bases remaining between them. The CDR3 runs 16 residues. Here the CDR3 reads CASSQVGGNSGNTIYF. In DNA, the CDR3 is TGTGCCAGCAGCCAAGTGGGAGGGAACTCTGGAAACACCATATATTTT.

The chain carries TRBV24-1 and TRBJ1-3; the D is unclear. The V gene lost 3 bases and the J gene lost 0 bases, with 5 bases spanning the gap. CDR3 length: 14 residues. Germline CDR1 KGHDR, CDR2 SFDVKD. Here the CDR3 DNA reads TGTGCCACCAGTGATCGGGACTCTGGAAACACCATATATTTT. Translation gives CATSDRDSGNTIYF.

This clone was counted a few times. In nucleotides, the CDR3 is TGCGCCAGCAGCTTGGGAGGGACAGGGCGCTATGGCTACACCTTC. Protein product: CASSLGGTGRYGYTF. This sequence joins TRBV5-1 and TRBJ1-2, with 9 bases that match TRBD1. The J segment lost 4 bases and the V segment lost 0 bases, leaving 4 bases of the junction unmatched. The CDR3 spans 15 residues. Germline CDR1 reads SGHRS; CDR2 reads YFSETQ.

This chain links TRBV6-2 or TRBV6-3 with TRBJ1-6; perhaps TRBD1 as D (6 bases). This CDR3 spans 17 amino acids. The germline gives CDR1 MNHEY, CDR2 SVGEGT. Deletions cut 0 bases from V and 4 bases from J, with 13 bases between. DNA for the CDR3: TGTGCCAGCAGTTACTCGTCTGGGACACAGTATAATTCACCCCTCCACTTT. Its protein is CASSYSSGTQYNSPLHF.

V gene TRBV2 combines with J gene TRBJ1-2, with 8 bases matching TRBD1. The trim removed 2 bases at V and 2 bases at J, leaving 4 bases unmatched. Germline-derived CDR1 and CDR2 are SNHLY and FYNNEI. The CDR3 totals 15 residues. The CDR3 bases are TGTGCCAGCAGTGAAAGGCAGGGGGCCAACTATGGCTACACCTTC. Encoded protein: CASSERQGANYGYTF.

The chain carries TRBV2 and TRBJ2-2, with D unresolved. V dropped 4 bases and J dropped 4 bases, with 7 bases sitting between them. The CDR3 is 13 amino acids. Germline V gene sequence: CDR1 SNHLY, CDR2 FYNNEI. The CDR3 nucleotides are TGTGCCAGCAGTGTGTCGGGCACCGGGGAGCTGTTTTTT. Protein: CASSVSGTGELFF.

This rearrangement joins TRBV3-1 (or the pseudogene TRBV3-2) to TRBJ1-3, with 7 bases that match TRBD1. CDR1 and CDR2 (germline): LGHDT, YNNKEL (reference sequence). This CDR3 is built from 15 residues. V shed 2 bases and J 4 bases; nucleotides not matched to a gene: 5. The chain's CDR3 is CASSQTPGQGNTIYF. The CDR3 DNA reads TGTGCCAGCAGCCAAACACCGGGACAGGGAAACACCATATATTTT.

The V call is TRBV23-1, the J call TRBJ2-2, with 8 bases aligning to TRBD2. TRBV23-1 is identified as an open reading frame with a role that is uncertain. V shed 3 bases and J 5 bases; nucleotides not matched to a gene: 11. This CDR3 spans 17 amino acids. Written as DNA, the CDR3 is TGCGCCAGCAGTCATCTATCAGCGGGAGAGAGGACCGGGGAGCTGTTTTTT. Translation: CASSHLSAGERTGELFF.

V is TRBV3-1 (or the pseudogene TRBV3-2) and J is TRBJ2-7; tentative D call: TRBD2 (5 bases). Trimming took 1 base from V and 4 from J, leaving 14 bases between them. The CDR3 sequence is 15 residues long. The germline V gene has CDR1 LGHDT and CDR2 YNNKEL (reference sequence). Here the CDR3 reads CASSQVTAVVYEQYF. As DNA, the CDR3 is TGTGCCAGCAGCCAAGTAACAGCGGTTGTTTACGAGCAGTACTTC.

The J gene is TRBJ1-6, the V gene TRBV6-5; tentatively, D is TRBD1 (5 bases). The CDR3 runs to 13 residues. Germline V lookup: CDR1 MNHEY, CDR2 SVGAGI. The V and J ends lost 7 bases and 10 bases respectively, with 14 bases between them. DNA of the CDR3: TGTGCCAGCAAAGATGGGGGGTCATCACCCCTCCACTTT. It is translated as CASKDGGSSPLHF.

This clone was observed a handful of times. The rearrangement joins TRBV12-3 or TRBV12-4 to TRBJ1-2; possibly TRBD1 for D (6 bases). This CDR3 region has 13 residues. V dropped 6 bases and J dropped 8 bases, with 16 bases sitting between them. This chain's CDR3 is CASSYPGTSGYTF. CDR3 sequence (DNA): TGTGCCAGCAGCTATCCGGGGACATCCGGCTACACCTTC.

The V call is TRBV2, the J call TRBJ1-5, with unresolved D. The CDR3 covers 13 residues. Germline V CDR1 and CDR2: SNHLY, FYNNEI. The germline V and J ends were trimmed by 7 bases and 9 bases, with 16 bases remaining between them. CDR3 residues: CASTRESRRPQHF. Written as DNA, the CDR3 is TGTGCCAGCACCCGGGAGAGCCGTCGGCCCCAGCATTTT.

The CDR3 DNA sequence: TGCGCCAGCAGCCCAGACTACACTGAAGCTTTCTTT. Protein sequence: CASSPDYTEAFF. The V gene is TRBV5-1, the J gene TRBJ1-1; D remains ambiguous. The CDR3 has 12 amino acids. The V end was cut by 4 bases, the J end by 3 bases, with 7 bases between. Looked up from germline, CDR1 is SGHRS and CDR2 is YFSETQ.

The chain has TRBV4-2 and TRBJ2-1, with 7 bases identical to TRBD2. The CDR3 sequence is 16 residues long. From germline, CDR1 is LGHNA and CDR2 YNFKEQ. The V segment lost 1 base and the J segment 6 bases; nucleotides outside the gene matches: 9. CDR3 in DNA: TGTGCCAGCAGCCAAGGCCCCGTTAGGACTAGCAATGAGCAGTTCTTC. Translating it yields CASSQGPVRTSNEQFF.